This paragraph reports one T cell receptor beta chain. Antigen specificity is unknown. The data belong to a study of vaccination effects on CD4 cells after COVID-19. The CDR3 covers 12 residues. Germline CDR1 KGHSH, CDR2 LQKENI. Trimming pared 5 bases from V and 5 bases from J, leaving 9 bases between. Upon completion of under eleven days in culture, CD4+ T cells were isolated. On both days 3 and 7, half of the culture medium was replaced with IL-2 medium. Generated by immunoSEQ multiplex PCR, the TCRdb table keeps only in-frame clones and is missing some. Here the sample spans 45,000 to 60,000 clones, about 80% being singletons.

Source: CD4+ T cells from PBMCs cultured without peptide, taken before COVID-19 vaccination. This sequence joins TRBV18 and TRBJ1-1; TRBD1 is a possible D gene (6 bases). The clonotype originates from a human donor who received a COVID-19 vaccine. The CDR3 loop reads CASSRTATEAFF. Written as DNA, the CDR3 is TGTGCCAGCTCAAGGACAGCTACTGAAGCTTTCTTT. The full variable domain, completed using reference TRBV18 and TRBJ1-1, is NAGVMQNPRHLVRRRGQEARLRCSPMKGHSHVYWYRQLPEEGLKFMVYLQKENIIDESGMPKERFSAEFPKEGPSILRIQQVVRGDSAAYFCASSRTATEAFFGQGTRLTVV.